These T cell receptor beta chains were read from a single sample in a study of spatial heterogeneity in lung cancer. TCRdb independently ran MiXCR on the 5' RACE reads; one entry per CDR3 protein. The table has around 6,200 distinct CDR3 sequences, around 15% seen once. The sequencing here drew on lung tumor tissue, taken at surgery. The receptors originated from a male donor with early-stage non-small cell lung cancer. Each CDR3 is given with its conserved first and last residue. A D gene is named only where the DNA matches it firmly. Rows may omit the clone size; those that give it use once, few, many or a size class.

TGCAGCGTTGGGCTAGCGGCCCCACCCGGGGAGCTGTTTTTT	CSVGLAAPPGELFF	TRBD2	many	TRBV29-1	TRBJ2-2
TGTGCCAGCAGCCGGGACGGTTACACAGATACGCAGTATTTT	CASSRDGYTDTQYF	.	.	TRBV12-3/TRBV12-4	TRBJ2-3
TGTGCCAGCAGTGTGGGAGGGGGCAATAATTCACCCCTCCACTTT	CASSVGGGNNSPLHF	TRBD1	.	TRBV6-1	TRBJ1-6
TGTGCCAGTCAGGGACAGCCCCAAGAGACCCAGTACTTC	CASQGQPQETQYF	TRBD1	.	TRBV2	TRBJ2-5
TGTGCCAGCAGTTACTCGCAGAGCGGGGCCTCCTACAATGAGCAGTTCTTC	CASSYSQSGASYNEQFF	TRBD2	.	TRBV6-2/TRBV6-3	TRBJ2-1
TGCAGCGTACAGGGGCCGGGCACTGAAGCTTTCTTT	CSVQGPGTEAFF	TRBD1	many	TRBV29-1	TRBJ1-1
TGTGCCAGCAGCTTAGCTGGGGGAAACACCATATATTTT	CASSLAGGNTIYF	.	medium-sized	TRBV7-9	TRBJ1-3
TGTGCTAGTGGTTTGCCCCCTTCCGGGCCCACCTCCTACGAGCAGTACTTC	CASGLPPSGPTSYEQYF	.	.	TRBV12-5	TRBJ2-7
TGTGCCAGCAGCACTCGACAGAAAGATACGCAGTATTTT	CASSTRQKDTQYF	.	many	TRBV7-3	TRBJ2-3
TGCAGCGTTCTCACTGGGACAGCGCAAGAGACCCAGTACTTC	CSVLTGTAQETQYF	TRBD1	many	TRBV29-1	TRBJ2-5
TGTGCCAGCAGCTTAGAAGGCGGGAGGCCCCAGCATTTT	CASSLEGGRPQHF	.	.	TRBV7-3	TRBJ1-5
TGCAGTGCTGGCCTAAACACCGGGGAGCTGTTTTTT	CSAGLNTGELFF	.	medium-sized	TRBV20-1	TRBJ2-2
TGTGCCAGCAGTCTCCTCTCACGGCTTAGCACAGATACGCAGTATTTT	CASSLLSRLSTDTQYF	.	.	TRBV28	TRBJ2-3
TGTGCCAGCAGTGAATTCAGGGGAGGGCCTCAGTTCTTC	CASSEFRGGPQFF	.	.	TRBV25-1	TRBJ2-1
TGTGCCAGCAGCCTCGAAAGGGCCGGGTCCTATGAAAAACTGTTTTTT	CASSLERAGSYEKLFF	.	medium-sized	TRBV12-3/TRBV12-4	TRBJ1-4
TGTGCCAGCAGCTTGATGCCCGGGACGGGCAACAACGGCTACACCTTC	CASSLMPGTGNNGYTF	.	.	TRBV11-2	TRBJ1-2
TGTGCCAGCAGGAGGAGCTCTGGAAACACCATATATTTT	CASRRSSGNTIYF	.	many	TRBV7-2	TRBJ1-3
TGTGCCAGTAGTATCTCCGGGACAGGGACCTCTGGGGCCAACGTCCTGACTTTC	CASSISGTGTSGANVLTF	TRBD1	.	TRBV19	TRBJ2-6
TGTGCCAGCAGCTTCTCAGGGGGCGCGGGCACAGATACGCAGTATTTT	CASSFSGGAGTDTQYF	TRBD1	.	TRBV7-9	TRBJ2-3
TGCGCCAGCAGCCAAGAGGGGAGGCCCGGGGGAACGGCTTTCTTT	CASSQEGRPGGTAFF	.	.	TRBV4-1	TRBJ1-1
TGTGCCAGCAGATCCCGGGACAAAGACCAAGAGACCCAGTACTTC	CASRSRDKDQETQYF	.	.	TRBV11-1	TRBJ2-5
TGTGCCAGCAGCTTAGGGGCTTACGAGCAGTACTTC	CASSLGAYEQYF	.	many	TRBV11-2	TRBJ2-7
TGTGCCAGCAGCTTAGCAACATTGTCCTACGAGCAGTACTTC	CASSLATLSYEQYF	.	many	TRBV7-8	TRBJ2-7
TGCGCCAGCAGCTTGGCCATGGAGACCCAGTACTTC	CASSLAMETQYF	.	.	TRBV5-1	TRBJ2-5
TGTGCCAGCAGTTTAAGGACAGGAGCGAATGAGCAGTTCTTC	CASSLRTGANEQFF	TRBD1	few	TRBV12-3/TRBV12-4	TRBJ2-1
TGTGCCAGCGTTAGGGGGACATATACCGGGGAGCTGTTTTTT	CASVRGTYTGELFF	.	many	TRBV6-6	TRBJ2-2
TGTGCCAGCAGCCCTCATCTAGCCGGGGAGCTGTTTTTT	CASSPHLAGELFF	.	few	TRBV6-5	TRBJ2-2
TGTGCCAGCAGCCCCTCAGATAGCAATCAGCCCCAGCATTTT	CASSPSDSNQPQHF	.	many	TRBV16	TRBJ1-5
TGTGCCACCAGTCCCAGTTGGGAGGCCGGGGAGCTGTTTTTT	CATSPSWEAGELFF	.	medium-sized	TRBV24-1	TRBJ2-2
TGCAGCGTTAATCAGGACAGAAACACCGGGGAGCTGTTTTTT	CSVNQDRNTGELFF	.	medium-sized	TRBV29-1	TRBJ2-2
TGTGCCAGCAGGCCGACAGGGGGCCGAGAGACCCAGTACTTC	CASRPTGGRETQYF	TRBD1	once	TRBV12-3/TRBV12-4	TRBJ2-5
TGTGCCAGCAGCTTGAAACAGGCAGCCTACGAGCAGTACTTC	CASSLKQAAYEQYF	.	many	TRBV5-6	TRBJ2-7
TGCAGCGTTGTGAATCAAGGCGGAAAACTGTTTTTT	CSVVNQGGKLFF	.	many	TRBV29-1	TRBJ1-4
TGTGCCAGCAGTTTTCTAGACAGAGTTAACTATGGCTACACCTTC	CASSFLDRVNYGYTF	.	many	TRBV27	TRBJ1-2
TGTGCCAGCAGTTTAGCGAGTCAAGCGGGGAGTATCTCCTACGAGCAGTACTTC	CASSLASQAGSISYEQYF	TRBD2	medium-sized	TRBV12-3/TRBV12-4	TRBJ2-7
TGTGCCAGCAGCCTCTCGACCGTTAGCTATGGCTACACCTTC	CASSLSTVSYGYTF	.	medium-sized	TRBV7-9	TRBJ1-2
TGTGCCAGCAATCGACAGCGAAACAGCAATCAGCCCCAGCATTTT	CASNRQRNSNQPQHF	.	many	TRBV6-5	TRBJ1-5
TGCGCCAGCAGCTTGGAGACAGGGTCGGACATTCAGTACTTC	CASSLETGSDIQYF	TRBD1	few	TRBV5-1	TRBJ2-4
TGTGCCAGCAGCGTAAGGGCTAGCGGGGTCAATGAGCAGTTCTTC	CASSVRASGVNEQFF	TRBD2	once	TRBV9	TRBJ2-1
TGTGCCAGCAGAGGACAGGGAAAAAACATTCAGTACTTC	CASRGQGKNIQYF	TRBD1	medium-sized	TRBV12-3/TRBV12-4	TRBJ2-4
TGCAGTGCCGTTCCTCTCCTAGTGGCGGCTCGGAGGGAGCAGTACTTC	CSAVPLLVAARREQYF	.	medium-sized	TRBV20-1	TRBJ2-7
TGTGCCTCGCCGGGACAGGAGAACACTGAAGCTTTCTTT	CASPGQENTEAFF	TRBD1	medium-sized	TRBV30	TRBJ1-1
TGCGCCAGCAGCTTGGACAGGTTTTCCGAGCAGTACTTC	CASSLDRFSEQYF	.	many	TRBV5-1	TRBJ2-7
TGCAGTGCTAGTGAAGGAAATTCCTACGAGCAGTACTTC	CSASEGNSYEQYF	.	many	TRBV20-1	TRBJ2-7
TGTGCCAGCACCCCACTAGCGGGAGTCGGGACGCAGTATTTT	CASTPLAGVGTQYF	TRBD2	.	TRBV6-2/TRBV6-3	TRBJ2-3
TGTGCCAGCTTTGGTGGGGGACTGAAAGCTTTCTTT	CASFGGGLKAFF	.	medium-sized	TRBV28	TRBJ1-1
TGCGCCAGCAGTTTTACAGGGGGCAGAACTAATGAAAAACTGTTTTTT	CASSFTGGRTNEKLFF	TRBD1	medium-sized	TRBV4-1	TRBJ1-4
TGTGCCAGCAGCTTGGAAACAGGGATGAACACTGAAGCTTTCTTT	CASSLETGMNTEAFF	.	medium-sized	TRBV7-9	TRBJ1-1
TGCAGCGTTTCCGAAGATGGCTACACCTTC	CSVSEDGYTF	.	large	TRBV29-1	TRBJ1-2
TGTGCCAGCAGCTTCGCAGATAGAGCCAAAAACATTCAGTACTTC	CASSFADRAKNIQYF	.	.	TRBV7-9	TRBJ2-4
TGTGCCTGGAGTGTCATGAACACTGAAGCTTTCTTT	CAWSVMNTEAFF	.	many	TRBV30	TRBJ1-1
TGTGCCAGCAGCCGTCCTCCACGGACTAGCGGGAGGGATGAGCAGTTCTTC	CASSRPPRTSGRDEQFF	TRBD2	.	TRBV6-5	TRBJ2-1
TGTGCCTGGGGGGGACAGCTAGCCAAAAACATTCAGTACTTC	CAWGGQLAKNIQYF	TRBD1	medium-sized	TRBV30	TRBJ2-4
TGTGCCTCCTCGGCTGGATTTACTTTGAACACTGAAGCTTTCTTT	CASSAGFTLNTEAFF	.	many	TRBV30	TRBJ1-1